This T cell receptor (beta chain) was obtained from a study of cytomegalovirus exposure and HLA in healthy donors. Study-wide results and limits: More than 150 TCR beta chains were listed as cytomegalovirus-associated.

The count of this clone is one. Its matching antigen is unknown. The PCR ran on 60 Vbeta and 13 Jbeta primers. Original processing notes: Later, an analysis found 80 million or so unique TCR beta chains, and about 10 million of these were shared. Sequencing was performed with immunoSEQ multiplex PCR; in TCRdb, only in-frame clones are kept and a portion is missing. Clone size and the V and J calls come from that table; the DNA yielded D and trimming. This table has fewer than 250,000 clones, 70% to 80% appearing once. This receptor was taken from a male donor in good health and CMV-seropositive. Sequencing was carried out using PBMCs.

CDR3 loop: CASSLTLAGAGEQYF. CDR3 coding DNA: TGTGCCAGCAGCTTAACGTTAGCGGGAGCCGGAGAGCAGTACTTC. The rearrangement joins TRBV7-3 to TRBJ2-7; TRBD2 matches at 9 bases. CDR3 length: 15 residues. J gave up 7 bases and V 0 bases, and 7 bases lay outside the gene matches. The germline V gene encodes CDR1 SGHTA and CDR2 FQGTGA.